The next 25 T cell receptor beta chains were all read from a single sample in a study of cytomegalovirus exposure and HLA in healthy donors. Primers for the PCR totalled 60 Vbeta and 13 Jbeta. Profiling relied on immunoSEQ multiplex PCR, and the TCRdb table lists in-frame clones only, not all of them. This table holds roughly 120,000 clones, over 70% found once. The sample comprised PBMCs. The receptors were sampled from a female donor in good health and CMV-seropositive.

The chain links TRBV5-1 to TRBJ2-1; D gene ambiguous. Trimming removed 3 bases at V and 6 bases at J, with 7 bases between. The CDR3 is made up of 12 amino acids. Looked up from germline, CDR1 is SGHRS and CDR2 is YFSETQ. CDR3 sequence (DNA): TGCGCCAGCAGCTCGTCGGGCAATGAGCAGTTCTTC. Protein: CASSSSGNEQFF.

The V gene is TRBV11-2, the J gene TRBJ2-2; D is ambiguous. The CDR3 extends over 13 amino acids. CDR1 and CDR2 (germline): SGHAT, FQNNGV. Deletions cut 8 bases from V and 1 base from J, with 8 bases between. The CDR3 region is CASQTLNTGELFF. The CDR3 coding sequence is TGTGCCAGCCAGACTCTGAACACCGGGGAGCTGTTTTTT.

The chain recombines TRBV7-9 with TRBJ2-1; 9 bases fit TRBD2. V shed 5 bases, J shed 0 bases, and the junction held 8 bases outside the gene matches. CDR3 length: 17 residues. Germline V gives CDR1 SEHNR, CDR2 FQNEAQ (reference sequence). The CDR3: CASSPPSGARSYNEQFF. In nucleotides, the CDR3 is TGTGCCAGCAGCCCACCTAGCGGGGCGCGCTCCTACAATGAGCAGTTCTTC.

This sequence joins TRBV6-1 and TRBJ1-1, with TRBD1 as a possible D gene (5 bases). The CDR3 is made up of 14 amino acids. Trimming stripped 3 bases from V and 4 bases from J, with 12 bases between. Germline V lookup: CDR1 MNHNS, CDR2 SASEGT. CDR3 DNA sequence: TGTGCCAGCAGTGATGCTGGGGGGATCACTGAAGCTTTCTTT. It yields the protein CASSDAGGITEAFF.

The chain is built from TRBV28 and TRBJ1-2; 8 positions agree with TRBD1. V was clipped by 8 bases and J by 8 bases; unmatched bases: 10. The CDR3 spans 13 residues. Germline CDR1 reads MDHEN; CDR2 reads SYDVKM. CDR3 loop: CASGRQGWGGYTF. The CDR3 region has the DNA TGTGCCAGCGGAAGACAGGGGTGGGGAGGCTACACCTTC.

V gene TRBV7-8 combines with J gene TRBJ2-7; 7 bases line up with TRBD2. Germline CDR1 reads SGHVS; CDR2 reads FQNEAQ. The CDR3 totals 16 residues. V was pared by 2 bases and J by 2 bases, with 9 bases of the junction left unmatched. The CDR3 loop reads CASSLPLTGTTYEQYF. DNA for the CDR3: TGTGCCAGCAGCTTACCCTTGACCGGGACTACCTACGAGCAGTACTTC.

This sequence joins TRBV7-9 and TRBJ2-3, with 9 bases identical to TRBD2. V shed 0 bases and J 5 bases; nucleotides not matched to a gene: 3. The CDR3 is 15 amino acids. Germline-derived CDR1 and CDR2 are SEHNR and FQNEAQ (reference sequence). The DNA of the CDR3 is TGTGCCAGCAGCTTAGCGCTACTAGCGGGAGATACGCAGTATTTT. This sequence encodes CASSLALLAGDTQYF.

The CDR3 sequence is CASSVAAGGAGETQYF. The CDR3 DNA reads TGTGCCAGCAGCGTAGCCGCCGGGGGGGCTGGAGAGACCCAGTACTTC. The chain has TRBV9 and TRBJ2-5; TRBD2 agrees at 8 bases. Trimming removed 0 bases from V and 4 bases from J; junction bases left unmatched: 8. Germline loops: CDR1 SGDLS, CDR2 YYNGEE. The CDR3 has 16 amino acids.

The rearrangement uses TRBV10-3 and TRBJ1-6, with 7 bases matching TRBD1. The junction had 20 bases not matched to a gene; V was cut back by 8 bases and J by 10 bases. The CDR3 extends over 17 amino acids. Germline lookup yields CDR1 ENHRY and CDR2 SYGVKD. CDR3 loop: CAIGSTQGLGSWSPLHF. The DNA of the CDR3 is TGTGCCATCGGATCAACACAGGGGTTGGGATCGTGGTCACCCCTCCACTTT.

The V call is TRBV18, the J call TRBJ2-7; the match to TRBD1 covers 7 bases. CDR1 and CDR2 from the germline V gene are KGHSH and LQKENI. Trimming took 3 bases from V and 6 from J; bases not matched to a gene: 8. The CDR3 spans 14 residues. CDR3 nucleotide sequence: TGTGCCAGCTCACCCGTCCAAGGGGGCGGCGAGCAGTACTTC. Amino acids: CASSPVQGGGEQYF.

The gene calls are TRBV5-6 and TRBJ2-7; D is unclear. Germline assignment: CDR1 SGHDT and CDR2 YYEEEE. V lost 0 bases and J 0 bases, leaving 10 bases between the germline ends. This CDR3 region has 15 residues. DNA for the CDR3: TGTGCCAGCAGCTTGGACGCTCTCAGCTCCTACGAGCAGTACTTC. Its protein is CASSLDALSSYEQYF.

This clone is a singleton in its sample. The rearrangement uses TRBV12-5 and TRBJ2-6, with D possibly TRBD1 on 6 matching bases. The CDR3 is 16 residues long. CDR1 is LGHNT, CDR2 FRNRAP, per germline. Trimming left V 7 bases short and J 0 bases short, with 13 bases between. CDR3 sequence: CASDYRVFSGANVLTF. The CDR3 coding sequence is TGTGCTAGTGATTACAGGGTTTTCTCTGGGGCCAACGTCCTGACTTTC.

The rearrangement uses TRBV7-2 and TRBJ2-5, with TRBD2 identical over 10 bases. Losses at the gene ends were 5 bases for V and 1 base for J; bases not matched to a gene: 4. CDR3 length equals 15 residues. Germline CDR1 and CDR2: SGHTA and FQGNSA. CDR3 sequence reads: CASSTQRGGQETQYF. The DNA of the CDR3 is TGTGCCAGCAGCACCCAGCGGGGGGGCCAAGAGACCCAGTACTTC.

J is TRBJ2-7 and V is TRBV29-1, with 8 nucleotides matching TRBD1. The length of the CDR3 is 14 residues. J was trimmed by 3 bases and V by 0 bases; bases with no gene match: 4. The germline gives CDR1 SQVTM, CDR2 ANQGSEA. The CDR3 loop is CSVEDGTGYYEQYF. The CDR3 DNA reads as TGCAGCGTTGAAGATGGGACAGGTTACTACGAGCAGTACTTC.

The chain uses TRBV18 and TRBJ2-5; TRBD1 matches at 7 bases. V trimming: 6 bases; J trimming: 4 bases; junction bases outside the gene matches: 5. This CDR3 has 13 residues. Germline-derived CDR1 and CDR2 are KGHSH and LQKENI. The CDR3 protein is CASSLDRVETQYF. The DNA of the CDR3 is TGTGCCAGCTCCCTCGACAGGGTAGAGACCCAGTACTTC.

The CDR3 sequence: CASSLDTGSNEKLFF. Written as DNA, the CDR3 is TGTGCCAGCAGCTTAGACACGGGGTCTAATGAAAAACTGTTTTTT. V is TRBV7-9 and J is TRBJ1-4, with D unresolved. The CDR3 length is 15 residues. Germline V lookup: CDR1 SEHNR, CDR2 FQNEAQ (reference sequence). Trimming took 1 base from V and 3 from J, leaving 9 bases between them.

The rearrangement links TRBV19 to TRBJ1-1; D gene unclear. The CDR3 covers 15 residues. Trimming removed 3 bases from V and 1 base from J, with 12 bases in between. From germline, CDR1 is LNHDA and CDR2 SQIVND (reference sequence). CDR3 loop: CASSMFRGRNTEAFF. CDR3 in DNA: TGTGCCAGTAGTATGTTTCGCGGGAGGAACACTGAAGCTTTCTTT. The full variable domain, in which reference TRBV19 and TRBJ1-1 provide the parts outside the CDR3, is DGGITQSPKYLFRKEGQNVTLSCEQNLNHDAMYWYRQDPGQGLRLIYYSQIVNDFQKGDIAEGYSVSREKKESFPLTVTSAQKNPTAFYLCASSMFRGRNTEAFFGQGTRLTVV.

The gene calls are TRBV2 and TRBJ2-1; D perhaps matches TRBD2 (5 bases). The germline V gene has CDR1 SNHLY and CDR2 FYNNEI. The V and J ends lost 7 bases and 5 bases respectively, with 9 bases between them. The CDR3 loop spans 12 amino acids. CDR3 amino acids: CASMDLNNEQFF. CDR3 in DNA: TGTGCCAGCATGGACTTAAACAATGAGCAGTTCTTC.

The V call is TRBV5-1, the J call TRBJ1-2; 7 bases align to TRBD1. CDR1 and CDR2 from the germline V gene are SGHRS and YFSETQ. The trim removed 4 bases at V and 5 bases at J, leaving 5 bases unmatched. The CDR3 totals 13 residues. The CDR3 is CASSQGERYGYTF. The CDR3 DNA reads TGCGCCAGCAGCCAGGGGGAGAGGTATGGCTACACCTTC.

The CDR3: CASSPWGGAGDTQYF. In DNA, the CDR3 is TGTGCCAGCAGTCCCTGGGGGGGGGCAGGAGATACGCAGTATTTT. The chain employs TRBV6-6 and TRBJ2-3, with D possibly being TRBD2 (7 bases). Deletions cut 5 bases from V and 5 bases from J, with 17 bases between. This CDR3 spans 15 amino acids. Germline CDR1 is MNHNY and CDR2 is SVGAGI (reference sequence).

The CDR3 nucleotides are TGTGCCAGCAGGCCTAGTACGAACACAGATACGCAGTATTTT. Amino acid sequence: CASRPSTNTDTQYF. The V and J genes are TRBV6-6 and TRBJ2-3; D is unclear. The germline gives CDR1 MNHNY, CDR2 SVGAGI (reference sequence). Trimming stripped 6 bases from V and 2 bases from J, with 12 bases between. CDR3 length: 14 residues.

The chain links TRBV6-6 to TRBJ2-5; TRBD1 matches at 7 bases. The better agreement between TRBJ2-7 and the DNA end casts doubt on the J call. CDR1 MNHNY and CDR2 SVGAGI come from the germline V gene (reference sequence). The CDR3 runs to 14 residues. The CDR3: CASSSQGTRNEQYF. The DNA for the CDR3 is TGTGCCAGCAGTTCACAGGGGACGAGGAACGAGCAGTACTTC.

CDR3 residues: CASGTGRQPQHF. CDR3 sequence (DNA): TGTGCCAGCGGAACAGGGCGTCAGCCCCAGCATTTT. The J gene is TRBJ1-5, the V gene TRBV28; D possibly corresponds to TRBD1 (6 bases). V dropped 8 bases and J dropped 6 bases, with 11 bases sitting between them. There are 12 residues in the CDR3. Looked up from germline, CDR1 is MDHEN and CDR2 is SYDVKM.

The chain links TRBV4-3 to TRBJ2-7; 10 positions match TRBD1. Germline V gives CDR1 LGHNA, CDR2 YSLEER. V trimming: 0 bases; J trimming: 3 bases; junction bases outside the gene matches: 5. The CDR3 extends over 16 amino acids. CDR3 sequence (DNA): TGCGCCAGCAGCCAAGATGCCGGGACAGGGGACTACGAGCAGTACTTC. Translated, it gives CASSQDAGTGDYEQYF.

The chain uses TRBV6-5 and TRBJ1-1; 7 positions match TRBD1. CDR3 length equals 14 residues. CDR1 MNHEY and CDR2 SVGAGI come from the germline V gene. V dropped 4 bases and J dropped 8; count of bases not matched to a gene: 10. CDR3 sequence: CASSSRLPDREAFF. CDR3 nucleotides: TGTGCCAGCAGTTCCCGTCTGCCGGACAGGGAAGCTTTCTTT.